A single T cell receptor beta chain is shown here with its context. Study processing details: Reference gene primers were amplified, and this amplification served to estimate nucleated cell counts. Only in-frame clones appear in the TCRdb table, and some are missing; sequencing was by immunoSEQ multiplex PCR. That table is the source of V, J and clone size, and D and trimming were worked out from the DNA. Among approximately 310,000 clones listed, 70% to 90% were seen once. The data were obtained in a study of blood T cell repertoires in COVID-19. Overall study: Samples came from the United States, Italy and Spain, spanning acute and convalescent COVID-19. T cells, B-cell-depleted T cells, or PBMCs provided the cDNA or gDNA that served as material.

The sample was peripheral blood. This receptor was identified in a woman aged 50 to 60 who had recovered from COVID-19.

CDR3 bases: TGTGCCAGCAGCTTAGATCTTGTAGCGGGAGACAGGGGTGAGCAGTTCTTC. This gives the protein CASSLDLVAGDRGEQFF. This chain links TRBV11-3 with TRBJ2-1; weak D call: TRBD2 (9 bases). Germline V gene data show CDR1 as SGHNT and CDR2 as YENEEA. V was pared by 0 bases and J by 9 bases, with 21 bases between. This CDR3 has 17 residues.